The clone carrying this T cell receptor beta chain has only a few counts. The target antigen is unknown. The data stem from a study of regulatory T cells in long-lasting Graves disease. Whole-study findings and limits: Patients with persistent Graves' had lower TCR diversity than newly diagnosed patients. Persistent patients shared more public clonotypes (2,741) than newly diagnosed patients (approximately 1,000).

The TCR beta library used iRepertoire HTBI primers with Arm-PCR amplification of CDR3. TCRdb passed the multiplex PCR reads through MiXCR, listing each CDR3 protein once. The sample yields roughly 400,000 distinct CDR3 sequences, 21% seen once. The time point was: persistent/refractory GD, antithyroid drugs over 5 years with positive TRAb. PBMC-derived RNA was used for the TCR library. This CDR3 spans 15 amino acids. Germline CDR1 is LGHDT and CDR2 is YNNKEL (reference sequence). The J segment lost 5 bases and the V segment lost 4 bases, leaving 5 bases of the junction unmatched. This TCR was recovered from a female donor with Graves disease. This sequence joins TRBV3-1 and TRBJ1-2; TRBD1 matches at 12 bases. The sequencing used peripheral blood mononuclear cells (PBMCs), collected when the disease was refractory, from a patient treated with antithyroid drugs. CDR3 nucleotide sequence: TGTGCCAGCAGCCCAGGGACAGGGGGCGTTTATGGCTACACCTTC. The encoded protein is CASSPGTGGVYGYTF.